Below are 18 T cell receptor beta chains sequenced from a single sample in a study of blood T cell dynamics during melanoma immunotherapy. Using immunoSEQ multiplex PCR, the repertoire was profiled, and TCRdb retains in-frame clones only, with some absent. This table holds about 28,000 clones, over 80% found once. As to time point: week 3, after first cycle of checkpoint inhibitor. The source was blood, collected from a patient treated with checkpoint blockade. The receptor source for this set is a human donor with melanoma.

The chain has TRBV5-1 and TRBJ2-2; no firm D call. The V gene lost 2 bases and the J gene lost 1 base, with 6 bases spanning the gap. The V gene's germline CDR1 is SGHRS and CDR2 YFSETQ. This CDR3 is built from 14 residues. In DNA form, the CDR3 reads TGCGCCAGCAGCTTCGCCATGAACACCGGGGAGCTGTTTTTT. This encodes CASSFAMNTGELFF.

The chain recombines TRBV12-1 with TRBJ2-6; the table's D call, TRBD1, was not checked against the DNA. TRBV12-1 is classified as a pseudogene. The CDR3 is 18 amino acids. CDR3: CASSAFSDGQSRANVLTF. CDR3 coding DNA: TGTGCCAGCAGCGCTTTCTCTGATGGACAAAGTCGGGCCAACGTCCTGACTTTC.

V and J are TRBV7-9 and TRBJ2-5; 7 nucleotides agree with TRBD2. From germline, CDR1 is SEHNR and CDR2 FQNEAQ (reference sequence). J lost 5 bases, V lost 5 bases, and 17 bases had no gene match. CDR3 size: 17 residues. The CDR3 is CASSPFGPTSMMETQYF. In nucleotides, the CDR3 is TGTGCCAGCAGCCCCTTTGGGCCGACTAGCATGATGGAGACCCAGTACTTC.

The count of this clone is one. V gene TRBV10-1 combines with J gene TRBJ2-5, with D unresolved. Trimming shortened V by 0 bases and J by 3 bases, and 8 bases separated the two germline ends. From germline, CDR1 is WNHNN and CDR2 SYGVQD (reference sequence). The CDR3 is made up of 14 amino acids. The CDR3, as DNA: TGCGCCAGCAGTGAGTCGTTGGCAGAAGAGACCCAGTACTTC. Protein product: CASSESLAEETQYF.

This chain joins TRBV5-4 and TRBJ2-7, with 8 bases that match TRBD1. Germline assignment: CDR1 SGHNT and CDR2 YYREEE (reference sequence). The CDR3 is made up of 16 amino acids. V shed 3 bases, J shed 4 bases, and the junction held 12 bases outside the gene matches. The CDR3 region is CASSSETGTGVYEQYF. The CDR3, as DNA: TGTGCCAGCAGCTCAGAAACCGGGACAGGCGTGTACGAGCAGTACTTC.

The V call is TRBV29-1, the J call TRBJ1-4; D uncertain. The germline gives CDR1 SQVTM, CDR2 ANQGSEA. This CDR3 spans 13 amino acids. The V and J ends lost 6 bases and 4 bases respectively, with 12 bases between them. This chain's CDR3 is CSVGEGYNEKLFF. CDR3 nucleotides: TGCAGCGTCGGAGAAGGGTATAATGAAAAACTGTTTTTT. The full variable domain, with the rest looked up from reference TRBV29-1 and TRBJ1-4, is SAVISQKPSRDICQRGTSLTIQCQVDSQVTMMFWYRQQPGQSLTLIATANQGSEATYESGFVIDKFPISRPNLTFSTLTVSNMSPEDSSIYLCSVGEGYNEKLFFGSGTQLSVL.

The J gene is TRBJ2-2, the V gene TRBV7-9; 9 bases are a match to TRBD1. J was trimmed by 1 base and V by 8 bases; bases with no gene match: 2. Looked up from germline, CDR1 is SEHNR and CDR2 is FQNEAQ (reference sequence). This CDR3 spans 14 amino acids. The CDR3 reads CASQGQGNTGELFF. CDR3 in DNA: TGTGCCAGCCAGGGACAGGGGAACACCGGGGAGCTGTTTTTT. The whole variable domain, remainder taken from reference TRBV7-9 and TRBJ2-2, is DTGVSQNPRHKITKRGQNVTFRCDPISEHNRLYWYRQTLGQGPEFLTYFQNEAQLEKSRLLSDRFSAERPKGSFSTLEIQRTEQGDSAMYLCASQGQGNTGELFFGEGSRLTVL.

This clone was observed once. The J gene is TRBJ2-7, the V gene TRBV7-3; the match to TRBD1 covers 8 bases. V trimming: 5 bases; J trimming: 5 bases; junction bases outside the gene matches: 11. The CDR3 runs 15 residues. Germline CDR1 is SGHTA and CDR2 is FQGTGA. In DNA, the CDR3 is TGTGCCAGCAGCCCTGGGGGACAGGTAGGCAACGAGCAGTACTTC. It is translated as CASSPGGQVGNEQYF.

DNA of the CDR3: TGCGCCAGCAGCTTCCCTTACTCGACTAGCGGGGGCCTGAAGGACACAGATACGCAGTATTTT. Translating it yields CASSFPYSTSGGLKDTDTQYF. The chain links TRBV5-1 to TRBJ2-3, with 12 bases identical to TRBD2. Germline CDR1 SGHRS, CDR2 YFSETQ. The CDR3 spans 21 residues. The J segment lost 2 bases and the V segment lost 2 bases, leaving 18 bases of the junction unmatched.

This clone has more than one count but fewer than ten. The CDR3 reads CASSLEDSSYGYTF. Written as DNA, the CDR3 is TGTGCCAGCAGCTTAGAAGACAGCAGCTATGGCTACACCTTC. The chain employs TRBV7-9 and TRBJ1-2; D might be TRBD1 (5 bases). CDR3 length equals 14 residues. Trimming removed 1 base at V and 4 bases at J, with 10 bases between. The germline V gene encodes CDR1 SEHNR and CDR2 FQNEAQ (reference sequence).

This sequence joins TRBV18 and TRBJ2-5, with 10 nucleotides matching TRBD1. The CDR3 extends over 16 amino acids. Trimming removed 3 bases from V and 2 bases from J; junction bases left unmatched: 6. Looked up from germline, CDR1 is KGHSH and CDR2 is LQKENI. CDR3 residues: CASSPGRDRGQETQYF. The CDR3 bases are TGTGCCAGCTCACCCGGCAGGGACAGGGGTCAAGAGACCCAGTACTTC.

The gene calls are TRBV5-1 and TRBJ2-1; 9 bases are shared with TRBD2. The CDR3 totals 14 residues. Germline values: CDR1 SGHRS, CDR2 YFSETQ. The ends lost 0 bases at V and 11 bases at J; junction bases unmatched: 6. The CDR3 reads CASSLVLAGRQQFF. CDR3 coding DNA: TGCGCCAGCAGCTTGGTTCTAGCGGGACGTCAGCAGTTCTTC.

The chain uses TRBV14 and TRBJ1-4; D is undetermined. The V end was cut by 7 bases, the J end by 5 bases, with 11 bases between. Per the germline V gene, CDR1 is SGHDN and CDR2 is FVKESK. The CDR3 contains 13 residues. This chain's CDR3 is CASKGGPNEKLFF. The CDR3 region has the DNA TGTGCCAGCAAGGGAGGGCCGAATGAAAAACTGTTTTTT.

V and J are TRBV9 and TRBJ2-2; D gene unclear. The CDR3 is 14 residues long. Trimming stripped 3 bases from V and 4 bases from J, with 10 bases between. Germline CDR1 SGDLS, CDR2 YYNGEE. CDR3 sequence: CASSAPQITGELFF. The CDR3 DNA is TGTGCCAGCAGCGCTCCACAGATCACCGGGGAGCTGTTTTTT.

This clone was seen only a few times. The genes are TRBV19 and TRBJ2-7, with D tentatively TRBD1 (6 bases). The CDR3 is made up of 14 amino acids. CDR1 is LNHDA and CDR2 is SQIVND in the germline V gene (reference sequence). V lost 3 bases, J lost 0 bases, and 9 bases lay in between. The CDR3 loop reads CASSMSRGSYEQYF. The CDR3 bases are TGTGCCAGTAGTATGTCCAGGGGCTCCTACGAGCAGTACTTC.

The chain joins TRBV9 to TRBJ2-7; D possibly corresponds to TRBD2 (6 bases). Germline CDR1 reads SGDLS; CDR2 reads YYNGEE. The CDR3 totals 14 residues. Trimming cost V 5 bases and J 0 bases, with 12 bases left between them. DNA of the CDR3: TGTGCCAGCAGTGAGGAGGGTTACTCCTACGAGCAGTACTTC. This gives the protein CASSEEGYSYEQYF.

The chain carries TRBV10-2 and TRBJ1-4, with D unresolved. V shed 0 bases and J shed 10 bases, with 9 bases lying between them. From germline, CDR1 is WSHSY and CDR2 SAAADI. CDR3 length equals 13 residues. The CDR3, as DNA: TGCGCCAGCAGTGAGTCGTCCGGACTAAAACTGTTTTTT. The encoded protein is CASSESSGLKLFF.

The genes are TRBV5-1 and TRBJ2-6; D is ambiguous. The ends were cut back, 0 bases at V and 0 bases at J, with 31 bases in the middle. The CDR3 extends over 24 amino acids. Germline V gene data show CDR1 as SGHRS and CDR2 as YFSETQ. The DNA for the CDR3 is TGCGCCAGCAGCTTGGACCTGACCCGACACGGGCGGTTGAGCCCCCACTCTGGGGCCAACGTCCTGACTTTC. Translated, it gives CASSLDLTRHGRLSPHSGANVLTF.